This T cell receptor (beta chain) was captured by sequencing in a study of blood T cell repertoires in COVID-19. Whole-study context: Italy, Spain and the United States were the sources of the convalescent and acute COVID-19 samples.

CDR3 size: 15 residues. With 2 bases removed from V and 9 bases from J, the gap between germline ends came to 19 bases. CDR1 is SEHNR, CDR2 FQNEAQ, per germline (reference sequence). Per the study methods: Cell counts per sample came from amplifying reference gene primers. The table came from immunoSEQ multiplex PCR; TCRdb's copy has only in-frame clones and leaves some out. The DNA gave D and trimming, while V, J and clone size come from that table. The sample consists of roughly 68,000 clones, about 80% of them appearing once. The TCR sequence derives from a man aged 80 or over with active COVID-19. The sample taken for sequencing was peripheral blood. This sequence joins TRBV7-9 and TRBJ1-2; D possibly corresponds to TRBD1 (6 bases). This CDR3 is CASSLQQGNPLSYTF. The CDR3 DNA follows: TGTGCCAGCAGCTTACAACAGGGAAATCCCTTAAGCTACACCTTC.